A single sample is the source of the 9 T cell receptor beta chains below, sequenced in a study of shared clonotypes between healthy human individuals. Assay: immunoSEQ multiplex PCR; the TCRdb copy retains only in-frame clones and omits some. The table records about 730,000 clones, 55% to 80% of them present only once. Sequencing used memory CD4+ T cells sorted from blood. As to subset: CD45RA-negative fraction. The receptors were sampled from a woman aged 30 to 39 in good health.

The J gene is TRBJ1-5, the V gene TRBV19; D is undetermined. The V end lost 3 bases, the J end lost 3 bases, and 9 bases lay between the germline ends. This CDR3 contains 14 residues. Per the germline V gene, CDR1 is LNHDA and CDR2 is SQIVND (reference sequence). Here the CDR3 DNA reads TGTGCCAGTAGTATTGAACAGTTCAATCAGCCCCAGCATTTT. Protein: CASSIEQFNQPQHF. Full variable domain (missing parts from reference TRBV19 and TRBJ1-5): DGGITQSPKYLFRKEGQNVTLSCEQNLNHDAMYWYRQDPGQGLRLIYYSQIVNDFQKGDIAEGYSVSREKKESFPLTVTSAQKNPTAFYLCASSIEQFNQPQHFGDGTRLSIL.

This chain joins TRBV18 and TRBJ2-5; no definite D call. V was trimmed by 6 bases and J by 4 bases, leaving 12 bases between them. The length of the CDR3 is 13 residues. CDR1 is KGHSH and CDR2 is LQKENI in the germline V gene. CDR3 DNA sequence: TGTGCCAGCTCCAATGACCCTCGAGAGACCCAGTACTTC. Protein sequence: CASSNDPRETQYF.

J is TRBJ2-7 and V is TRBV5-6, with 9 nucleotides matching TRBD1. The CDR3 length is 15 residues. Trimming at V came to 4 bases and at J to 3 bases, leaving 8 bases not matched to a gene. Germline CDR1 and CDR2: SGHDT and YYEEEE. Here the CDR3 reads CASSEQPGQGYEQYF. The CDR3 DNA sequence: TGTGCCAGCAGCGAACAGCCGGGACAGGGCTACGAGCAGTACTTC.

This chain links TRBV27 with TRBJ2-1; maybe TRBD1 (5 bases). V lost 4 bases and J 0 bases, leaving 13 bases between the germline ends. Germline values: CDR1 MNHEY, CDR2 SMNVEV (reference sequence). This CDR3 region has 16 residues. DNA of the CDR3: TGTGCCAGCAGTTCAAGACAGTCCAGCTCCTACAATGAGCAGTTCTTC. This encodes CASSSRQSSSYNEQFF.

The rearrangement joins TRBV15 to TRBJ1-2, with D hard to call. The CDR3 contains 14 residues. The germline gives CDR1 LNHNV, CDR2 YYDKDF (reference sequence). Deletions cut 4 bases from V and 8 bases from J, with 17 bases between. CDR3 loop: CATSTSDTFAGYTF. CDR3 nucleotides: TGTGCCACCAGCACCTCCGATACCTTTGCCGGCTACACCTTC.

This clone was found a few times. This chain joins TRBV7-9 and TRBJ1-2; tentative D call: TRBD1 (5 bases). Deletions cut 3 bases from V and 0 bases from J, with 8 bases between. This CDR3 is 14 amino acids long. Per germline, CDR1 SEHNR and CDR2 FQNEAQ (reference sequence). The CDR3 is CASSFRDPNYGYTF. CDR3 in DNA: TGTGCCAGCAGCTTCAGGGATCCTAACTATGGCTACACCTTC.

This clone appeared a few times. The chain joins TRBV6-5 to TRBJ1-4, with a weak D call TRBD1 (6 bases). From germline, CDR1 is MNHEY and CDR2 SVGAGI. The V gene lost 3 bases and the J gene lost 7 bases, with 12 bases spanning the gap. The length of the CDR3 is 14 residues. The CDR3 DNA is TGTGCCAGCAGTTATGGAGGGGGTTTTGAAAAACTGTTTTTT. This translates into CASSYGGGFEKLFF.

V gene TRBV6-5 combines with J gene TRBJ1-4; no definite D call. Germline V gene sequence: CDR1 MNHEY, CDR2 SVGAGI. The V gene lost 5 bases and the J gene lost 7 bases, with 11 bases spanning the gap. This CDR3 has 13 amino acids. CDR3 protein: CASSPPGFEKLFF. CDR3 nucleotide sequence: TGTGCCAGCAGTCCACCCGGCTTTGAAAAACTGTTTTTT.

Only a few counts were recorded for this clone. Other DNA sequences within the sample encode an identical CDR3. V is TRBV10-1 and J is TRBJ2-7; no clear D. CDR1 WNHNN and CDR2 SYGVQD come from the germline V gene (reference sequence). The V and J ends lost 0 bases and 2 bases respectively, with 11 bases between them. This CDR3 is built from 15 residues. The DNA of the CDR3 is TGCGCCAGCAGTGAGTCACTCGACGGCACCTACGAGCAGTACTTC. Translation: CASSESLDGTYEQYF.